This is a list of T cell receptor beta chains from one sample in a study of T cell responses to AZD1222 COVID-19 vaccine. Libraries were prepared by immunoSEQ multiplex PCR; TCRdb keeps only in-frame clonotypes and omits some of them. This sample has 120,000 to 150,000 clones, with around 94% found just once. The specimen comprised peripheral blood, sampled 28 days after the second AZD1222 dose. These receptors were taken from an adult who received the AZD1222 COVID-19 vaccine. The CDR3 runs from the conserved cysteine through the conserved F or W. The D gene is left open where the match is weak. Size is omitted from some rows. Given values are once, few, many or a class for expanded clones.

j_gene: TRBJ2-7; abundance: once; v_gene: TRBV4-2; d_gene: .; CDR3aa: CASSQDGRPQGYEQYF; CDR3nt: TGTGCCAGCAGCCAAGATGGAAGGCCCCAGGGGTACGAGCAGTACTTC
j_gene: TRBJ1-1; abundance: .; v_gene: TRBV2; d_gene: .; CDR3aa: CASIISPGTAVRNTEAFF; CDR3nt: TGTGCCAGCATTATAAGTCCGGGGACCGCTGTTAGGAACACTGAAGCTTTCTTT
j_gene: TRBJ1-2; abundance: .; v_gene: TRBV6-6; d_gene: .; CDR3aa: CASSYSGEGYTF; CDR3nt: TGTGCCAGCAGTTATTCAGGGGAGGGCTACACCTTC
j_gene: TRBJ1-1; abundance: .; v_gene: TRBV7-3; d_gene: TRBD1; CDR3aa: CASSYDRGREAFF; CDR3nt: TGTGCCAGCAGCTACGACAGGGGGCGTGAAGCTTTCTTT
j_gene: TRBJ1-1; abundance: .; v_gene: TRBV4-3; d_gene: TRBD1; CDR3aa: CASSQDSTGTGAEAFF; CDR3nt: TGCGCCAGCAGCCAAGATTCGACAGGGACTGGCGCTGAAGCTTTCTTT
j_gene: TRBJ1-2; abundance: .; v_gene: TRBV5-1; d_gene: .; CDR3aa: CASSLAGPLTF; CDR3nt: TGCGCCAGCAGCTTGGCAGGGCCGCTCACCTTC
j_gene: TRBJ1-4; abundance: once; v_gene: TRBV28; d_gene: TRBD1; CDR3aa: CASSSHGTGYEKLFF; CDR3nt: TGTGCCAGCAGTTCGCACGGGACAGGGTATGAAAAACTGTTTTTT
j_gene: TRBJ1-4; abundance: .; v_gene: TRBV4-2; d_gene: TRBD1; CDR3aa: CASSQDGSQGTEKLFF; CDR3nt: TGTGCCAGCAGCCAAGATGGATCACAGGGGACTGAAAAACTGTTTTTT
j_gene: TRBJ1-1; abundance: .; v_gene: TRBV27; d_gene: .; CDR3aa: CASSLSHRNTEAFF; CDR3nt: TGTGCCAGCAGTTTATCACACAGGAACACTGAAGCTTTCTTT
j_gene: TRBJ1-2; abundance: .; v_gene: TRBV12-3/TRBV12-4; d_gene: .; CDR3aa: CASSLGLNYGYTF; CDR3nt: TGTGCCAGCAGTTTAGGCCTAAACTATGGCTACACCTTC
j_gene: TRBJ2-2; abundance: .; v_gene: TRBV7-8; d_gene: TRBD1; CDR3aa: CASSLQQGAGTGELFF; CDR3nt: TGTGCCAGCAGCCTACAACAGGGGGCAGGCACCGGGGAGCTGTTTTTT
j_gene: TRBJ1-2; abundance: .; v_gene: TRBV7-2; d_gene: .; CDR3aa: CASSLNGAGRDYGYTF; CDR3nt: TGTGCCAGCAGCCTAAATGGAGCAGGGAGGGACTATGGCTACACCTTC
j_gene: TRBJ1-5; abundance: .; v_gene: TRBV15; d_gene: TRBD1; CDR3aa: CATSDRGLQPQHF; CDR3nt: TGTGCCACCAGTGACAGGGGGCTTCAGCCCCAGCATTTT
j_gene: TRBJ1-2; abundance: .; v_gene: TRBV15; d_gene: TRBD1; CDR3aa: CATSYRTGGNGGYTF; CDR3nt: TGTGCCACCAGCTATCGGACAGGGGGGAATGGGGGCTACACCTTC
j_gene: TRBJ1-1; abundance: once; v_gene: TRBV12-3/TRBV12-4; d_gene: .; CDR3aa: CASSLGYDTEAFF; CDR3nt: TGTGCCAGCAGTTTGGGTTACGACACTGAAGCTTTCTTT
j_gene: TRBJ1-2; abundance: .; v_gene: TRBV7-9; d_gene: .; CDR3aa: CASSLMGSGYTF; CDR3nt: TGTGCCAGCAGCTTAATGGGAAGTGGGTACACCTTC
j_gene: TRBJ1-1; abundance: .; v_gene: TRBV28; d_gene: .; CDR3aa: CASSLLGGGALNTEAFF; CDR3nt: TGTGCCAGCAGTTTATTGGGAGGGGGAGCATTGAACACTGAAGCTTTCTTT
j_gene: TRBJ2-3; abundance: .; v_gene: TRBV5-5; d_gene: .; CDR3aa: CASSFGRGADTQYF; CDR3nt: TGTGCCAGCAGCTTCGGCCGGGGAGCAGATACGCAGTATTTT
j_gene: TRBJ1-1; abundance: .; v_gene: TRBV9; d_gene: .; CDR3aa: CASSVAGNTEAFF; CDR3nt: TGTGCCAGCAGCGTAGCTGGGAACACTGAAGCTTTCTTT
j_gene: TRBJ2-2; abundance: once; v_gene: TRBV27; d_gene: .; CDR3aa: CASSFWTNTGELFF; CDR3nt: TGTGCCAGCAGTTTTTGGACGAACACCGGGGAGCTGTTTTTT
j_gene: TRBJ1-5; abundance: .; v_gene: TRBV4-1; d_gene: .; CDR3aa: CASSQEGGGNQPQHF; CDR3nt: TGCGCCAGCAGCCAAGAAGGGGGTGGCAATCAGCCCCAGCATTTT
j_gene: TRBJ1-1; abundance: .; v_gene: TRBV11-2; d_gene: .; CDR3aa: CASSLGLGADTEAFF; CDR3nt: TGTGCCAGCAGCTTAGGCCTCGGGGCCGACACTGAAGCTTTCTTT
j_gene: TRBJ1-3; abundance: .; v_gene: TRBV11-1; d_gene: .; CDR3aa: CASSELYSGNTIYF; CDR3nt: TGTGCCAGCAGCGAGCTCTACTCTGGAAACACCATATATTTT
j_gene: TRBJ2-1; abundance: .; v_gene: TRBV10-3; d_gene: TRBD2; CDR3aa: CAISESVAGANEQFF; CDR3nt: TGTGCCATCAGTGAGTCAGTAGCGGGAGCGAATGAGCAGTTCTTC
j_gene: TRBJ2-5; abundance: .; v_gene: TRBV7-2; d_gene: TRBD1; CDR3aa: CASSRTGGWGETQYF; CDR3nt: TGTGCCAGCAGCCGGACAGGGGGCTGGGGAGAGACCCAGTACTTC
j_gene: TRBJ1-3; abundance: .; v_gene: TRBV30; d_gene: .; CDR3aa: CAWRRVRAGNTIYF; CDR3nt: TGTGCCTGGAGACGGGTTCGGGCTGGAAACACCATATATTTT
j_gene: TRBJ1-1; abundance: few; v_gene: TRBV29-1; d_gene: TRBD1; CDR3aa: CSVWVGTGIFGAFF; CDR3nt: TGCAGCGTATGGGTTGGGACAGGGATCTTCGGAGCTTTCTTT
j_gene: TRBJ2-5; abundance: .; v_gene: TRBV19; d_gene: TRBD2; CDR3aa: CASSISGTSGIQETQYF; CDR3nt: TGTGCCAGTAGCATAAGCGGGACTAGCGGGATCCAAGAGACCCAGTACTTC
j_gene: TRBJ1-2; abundance: .; v_gene: TRBV2; d_gene: .; CDR3aa: CASSPGYGYTF; CDR3nt: TGTGCCAGCAGTCCAGGCTATGGCTACACCTTC
j_gene: TRBJ2-1; abundance: .; v_gene: TRBV6-5; d_gene: .; CDR3aa: CASEEGARQGEQFF; CDR3nt: TGTGCCTCTGAGGAAGGGGCCCGTCAGGGTGAGCAGTTCTTC
j_gene: TRBJ1-2; abundance: .; v_gene: TRBV7-2; d_gene: TRBD1; CDR3aa: CASSLDRAEGGYTF; CDR3nt: TGTGCCAGCAGCCTGGACAGGGCTGAGGGTGGCTACACCTTC
j_gene: TRBJ1-5; abundance: .; v_gene: TRBV28; d_gene: .; CDR3aa: CASSPPGPVIGNQPQHF; CDR3nt: TGTGCCAGCAGCCCCCCCGGACCCGTAATTGGCAATCAGCCCCAGCATTTT
j_gene: TRBJ2-7; abundance: .; v_gene: TRBV28; d_gene: TRBD1; CDR3aa: CASSLQGADEQYF; CDR3nt: TGTGCCAGCAGCTTACAGGGGGCAGACGAGCAGTACTTC
j_gene: TRBJ1-2; abundance: once; v_gene: TRBV3-1/TRBV3-2; d_gene: .; CDR3aa: CASSQDNYGYTF; CDR3nt: TGTGCCAGCAGCCAGGACAACTATGGCTACACCTTC
j_gene: TRBJ1-5; abundance: once; v_gene: TRBV30; d_gene: .; CDR3aa: CAWSVRSVSRPQHF; CDR3nt: TGTGCCTGGAGTGTTCGATCGGTTAGTCGGCCCCAGCATTTT
j_gene: TRBJ1-3; abundance: .; v_gene: TRBV18; d_gene: .; CDR3aa: CASSPSVGNSGNTIYF; CDR3nt: TGTGCCAGCTCACCATCCGTAGGCAACTCTGGAAACACCATATATTTT
j_gene: TRBJ1-2; abundance: .; v_gene: TRBV27; d_gene: .; CDR3aa: CASSPQANYGYTF; CDR3nt: TGTGCCAGCAGTCCACAGGCTAACTATGGCTACACCTTC